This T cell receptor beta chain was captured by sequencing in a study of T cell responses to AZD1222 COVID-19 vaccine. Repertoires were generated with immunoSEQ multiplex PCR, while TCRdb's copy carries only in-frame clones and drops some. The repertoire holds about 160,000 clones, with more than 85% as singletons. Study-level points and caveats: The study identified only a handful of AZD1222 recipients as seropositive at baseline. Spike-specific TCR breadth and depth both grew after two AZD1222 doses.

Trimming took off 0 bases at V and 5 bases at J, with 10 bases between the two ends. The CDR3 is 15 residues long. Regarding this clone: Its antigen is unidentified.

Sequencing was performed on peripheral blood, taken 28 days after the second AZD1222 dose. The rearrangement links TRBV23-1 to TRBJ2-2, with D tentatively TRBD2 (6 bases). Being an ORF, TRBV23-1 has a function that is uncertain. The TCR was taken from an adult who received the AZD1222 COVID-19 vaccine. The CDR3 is CASSQSGRGTGELFF. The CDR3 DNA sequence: TGCGCCAGCAGTCAATCTGGCCGGGGGACCGGGGAGCTGTTTTTT.